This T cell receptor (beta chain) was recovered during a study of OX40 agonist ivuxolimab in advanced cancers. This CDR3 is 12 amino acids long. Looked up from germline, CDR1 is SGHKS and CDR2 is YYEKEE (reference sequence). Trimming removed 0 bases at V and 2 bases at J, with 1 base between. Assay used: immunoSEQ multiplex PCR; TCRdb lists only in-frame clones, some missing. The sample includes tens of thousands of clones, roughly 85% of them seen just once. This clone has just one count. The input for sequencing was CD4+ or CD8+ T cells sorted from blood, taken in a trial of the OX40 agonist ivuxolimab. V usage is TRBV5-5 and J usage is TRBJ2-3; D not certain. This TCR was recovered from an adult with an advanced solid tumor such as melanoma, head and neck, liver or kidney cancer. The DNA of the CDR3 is TGTGCCAGCAGCTTGGCCACAGATACGCAGTATTTT. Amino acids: CASSLATDTQYF.